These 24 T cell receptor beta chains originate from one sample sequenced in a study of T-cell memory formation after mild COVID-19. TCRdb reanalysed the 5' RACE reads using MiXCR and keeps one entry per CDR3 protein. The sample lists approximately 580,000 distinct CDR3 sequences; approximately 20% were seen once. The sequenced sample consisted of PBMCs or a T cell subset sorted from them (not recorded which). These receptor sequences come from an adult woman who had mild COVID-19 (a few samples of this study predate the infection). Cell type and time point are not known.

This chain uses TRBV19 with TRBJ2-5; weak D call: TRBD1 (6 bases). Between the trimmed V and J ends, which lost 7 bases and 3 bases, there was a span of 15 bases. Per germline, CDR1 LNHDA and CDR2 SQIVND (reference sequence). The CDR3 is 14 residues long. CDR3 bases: TGTGCCAGTACCCCCGGACAGTTTAAAGAGACCCAGTACTTC. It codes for CASTPGQFKETQYF.

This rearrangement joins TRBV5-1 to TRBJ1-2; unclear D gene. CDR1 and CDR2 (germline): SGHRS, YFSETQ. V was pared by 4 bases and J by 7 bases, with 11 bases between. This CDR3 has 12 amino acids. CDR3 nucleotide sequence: TGCGCCAGCAGCGCTCCGGGCCCTGGCTACACCTTC. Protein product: CASSAPGPGYTF. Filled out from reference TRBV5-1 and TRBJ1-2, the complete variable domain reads KAGVTQTPRYLIKTRGQQVTLSCSPISGHRSVSWYQQTPGQGLQFLFEYFSETQRNKGNFPGRFSGRQFSNSRSEMNVSTLELGDSALYLCASSAPGPGYTFGSGTRLTVV.

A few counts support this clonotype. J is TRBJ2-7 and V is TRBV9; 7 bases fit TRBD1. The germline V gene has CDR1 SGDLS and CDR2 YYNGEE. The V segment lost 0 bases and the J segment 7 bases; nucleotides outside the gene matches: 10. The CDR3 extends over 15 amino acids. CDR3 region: CASSVEDRLAREQYF. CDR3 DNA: TGTGCCAGCAGCGTAGAGGACAGGTTGGCCCGGGAGCAGTACTTC.

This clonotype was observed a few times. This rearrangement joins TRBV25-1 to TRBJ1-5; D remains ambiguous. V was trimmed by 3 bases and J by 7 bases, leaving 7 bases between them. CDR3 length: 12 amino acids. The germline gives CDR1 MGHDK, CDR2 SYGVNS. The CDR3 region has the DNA TGTGCCAGCAGTGATAGGTCCCAGCCCCAGCATTTT. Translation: CASSDRSQPQHF.

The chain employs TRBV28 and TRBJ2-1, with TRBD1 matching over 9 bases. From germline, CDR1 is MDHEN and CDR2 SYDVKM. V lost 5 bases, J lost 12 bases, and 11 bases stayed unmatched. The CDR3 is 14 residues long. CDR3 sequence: CASSIPNRGRGQFF. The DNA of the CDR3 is TGTGCCAGCAGTATACCTAACAGGGGGCGCGGGCAGTTCTTC.

This CDR3 is CASSEDDRGIDTQYF. CDR3 sequence (DNA): TGTGCCAGCAGTGAAGACGACAGGGGGATAGATACGCAGTATTTT. The chain combines TRBV6-1 with TRBJ2-3, with TRBD1 identical over 9 bases. The ends lost 1 base at V and 5 bases at J; junction bases unmatched: 4. CDR1 and CDR2 from the germline V gene are MNHNS and SASEGT. The CDR3 sequence is 15 residues long.

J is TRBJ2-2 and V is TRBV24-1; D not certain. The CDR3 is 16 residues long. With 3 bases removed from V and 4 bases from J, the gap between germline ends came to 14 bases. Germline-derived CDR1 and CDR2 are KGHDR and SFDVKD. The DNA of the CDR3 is TGTGCCACCAGTGATCAGCCCCCAGGTCGCACCGGGGAGCTGTTTTTT. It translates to CATSDQPPGRTGELFF.

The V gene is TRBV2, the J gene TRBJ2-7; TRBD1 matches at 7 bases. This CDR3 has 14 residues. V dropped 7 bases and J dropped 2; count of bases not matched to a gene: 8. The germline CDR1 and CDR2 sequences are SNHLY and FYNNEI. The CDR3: CASTTQGMTYEQYF. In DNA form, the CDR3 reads TGTGCCAGCACTACACAGGGGATGACCTACGAGCAGTACTTC.

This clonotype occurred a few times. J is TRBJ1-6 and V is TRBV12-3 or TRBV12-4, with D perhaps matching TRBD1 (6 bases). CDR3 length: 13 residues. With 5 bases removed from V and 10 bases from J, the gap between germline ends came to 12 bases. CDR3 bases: TGTGCCAGCAGTCGCAACAGGGTCTCACCCCTCCACTTT. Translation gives CASSRNRVSPLHF.

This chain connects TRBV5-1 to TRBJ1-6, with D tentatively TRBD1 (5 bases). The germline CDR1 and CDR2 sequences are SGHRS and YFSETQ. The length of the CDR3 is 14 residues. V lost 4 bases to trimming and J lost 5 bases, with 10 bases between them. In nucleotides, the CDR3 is TGCGCCAGCAGCCTCGGGGACCATAATTCACCCCTCCACTTT. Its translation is CASSLGDHNSPLHF.

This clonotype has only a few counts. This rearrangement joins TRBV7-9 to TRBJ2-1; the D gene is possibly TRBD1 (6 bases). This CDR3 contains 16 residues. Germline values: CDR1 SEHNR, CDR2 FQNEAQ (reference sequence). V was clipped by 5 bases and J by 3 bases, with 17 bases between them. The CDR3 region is CASSLRGLLGYNEQFF. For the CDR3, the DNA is TGTGCCAGCAGCCTGAGGGGGTTGCTCGGCTACAATGAGCAGTTCTTC.

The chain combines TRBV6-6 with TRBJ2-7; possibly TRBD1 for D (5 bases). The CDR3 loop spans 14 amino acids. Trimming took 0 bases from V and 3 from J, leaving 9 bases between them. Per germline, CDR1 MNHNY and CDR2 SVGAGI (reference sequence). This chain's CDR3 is CASSYSAGIYEQYF. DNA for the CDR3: TGTGCCAGCAGTTACTCGGCAGGGATCTACGAGCAGTACTTC.

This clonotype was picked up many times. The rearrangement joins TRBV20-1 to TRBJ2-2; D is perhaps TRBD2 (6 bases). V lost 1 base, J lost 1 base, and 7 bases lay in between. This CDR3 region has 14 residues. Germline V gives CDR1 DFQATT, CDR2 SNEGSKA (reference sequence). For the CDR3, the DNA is TGCAGTGCTAGAGTGGGGGGGAACACCGGGGAGCTGTTTTTT. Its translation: CSARVGGNTGELFF.

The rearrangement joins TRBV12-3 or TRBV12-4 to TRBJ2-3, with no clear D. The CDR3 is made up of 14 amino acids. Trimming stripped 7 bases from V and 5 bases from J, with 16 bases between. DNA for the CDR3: TGTGCCAGCACTCTTAGGGTCCCGGGAGATACGCAGTATTTT. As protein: CASTLRVPGDTQYF.

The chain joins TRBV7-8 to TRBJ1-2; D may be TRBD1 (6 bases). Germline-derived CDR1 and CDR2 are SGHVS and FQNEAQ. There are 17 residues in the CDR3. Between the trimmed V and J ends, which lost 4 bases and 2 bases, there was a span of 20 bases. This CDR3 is CASSSVGGGYLNYGYTF. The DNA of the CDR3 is TGTGCCAGCAGCTCAGTGGGGGGCGGATACTTAAACTATGGCTACACCTTC. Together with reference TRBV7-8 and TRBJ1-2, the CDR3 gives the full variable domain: GAGVSQSPRYKVAKRGQDVALRCDPISGHVSLFWYQQALGQGPEFLTYFQNEAQLDKSGLPSDRFFAERPEGSVSTLKIQRTQQEDSAVYLCASSSVGGGYLNYGYTFGSGTRLTVV.

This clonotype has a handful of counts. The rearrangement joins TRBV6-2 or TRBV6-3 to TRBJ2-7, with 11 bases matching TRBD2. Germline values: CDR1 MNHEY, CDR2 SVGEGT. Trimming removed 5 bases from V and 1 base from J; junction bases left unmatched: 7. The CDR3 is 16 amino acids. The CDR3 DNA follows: TGTGCCAGCAGTCCCCTCGGGACTAGCGGATCCTACGAGCAGTACTTC. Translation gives CASSPLGTSGSYEQYF.

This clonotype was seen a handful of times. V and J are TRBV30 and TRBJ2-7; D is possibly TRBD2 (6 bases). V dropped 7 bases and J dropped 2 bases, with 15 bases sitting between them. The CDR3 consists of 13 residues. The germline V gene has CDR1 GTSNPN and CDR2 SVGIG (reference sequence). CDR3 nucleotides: TGTGCCTTCTCCGGGACTTTACCCTACGAGCAGTACTTC. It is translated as CAFSGTLPYEQYF.

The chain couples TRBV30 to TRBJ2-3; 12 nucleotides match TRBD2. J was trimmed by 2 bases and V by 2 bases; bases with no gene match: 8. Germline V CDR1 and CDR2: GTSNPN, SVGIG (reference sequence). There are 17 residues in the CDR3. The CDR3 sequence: CAWSSLRLAGVTDTQYF. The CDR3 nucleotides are TGTGCCTGGAGTTCACTACGACTAGCGGGGGTCACAGATACGCAGTATTTT.

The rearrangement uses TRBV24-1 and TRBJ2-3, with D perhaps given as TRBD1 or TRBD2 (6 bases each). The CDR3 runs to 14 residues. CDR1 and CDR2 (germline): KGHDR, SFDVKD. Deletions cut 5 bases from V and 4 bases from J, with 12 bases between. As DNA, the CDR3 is TGTGCCACCAGTGTCGCAGGGGAGGCAGATACGCAGTATTTT. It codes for CATSVAGEADTQYF.

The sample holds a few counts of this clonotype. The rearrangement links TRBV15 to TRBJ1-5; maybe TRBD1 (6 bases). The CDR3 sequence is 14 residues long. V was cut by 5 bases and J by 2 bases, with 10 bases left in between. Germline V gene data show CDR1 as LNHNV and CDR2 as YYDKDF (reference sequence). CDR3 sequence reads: CATSFKGGNQPQHF. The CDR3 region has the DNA TGTGCCACCAGCTTTAAGGGGGGCAATCAGCCCCAGCATTTT.

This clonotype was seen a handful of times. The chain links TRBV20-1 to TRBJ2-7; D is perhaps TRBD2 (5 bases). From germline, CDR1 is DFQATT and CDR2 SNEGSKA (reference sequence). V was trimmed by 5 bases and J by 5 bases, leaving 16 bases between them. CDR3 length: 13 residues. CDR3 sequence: CSALGAAVNEQYF. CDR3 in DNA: TGCAGTGCTCTCGGAGCAGCGGTAAACGAGCAGTACTTC.

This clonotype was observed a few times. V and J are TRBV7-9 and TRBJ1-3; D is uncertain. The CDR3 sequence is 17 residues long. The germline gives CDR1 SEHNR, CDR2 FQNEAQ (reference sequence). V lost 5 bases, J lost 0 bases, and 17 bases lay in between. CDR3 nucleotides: TGTGCCAGCAGCCCGAGTTTGATCCTGAGCTCTGGAAACACCATATATTTT. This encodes CASSPSLILSSGNTIYF.

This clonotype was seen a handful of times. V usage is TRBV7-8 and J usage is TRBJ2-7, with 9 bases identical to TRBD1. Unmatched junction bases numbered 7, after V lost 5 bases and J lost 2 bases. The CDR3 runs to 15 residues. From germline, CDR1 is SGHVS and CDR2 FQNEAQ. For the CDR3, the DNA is TGTGCCAGCAGCCCGGACAGGGGCTATGCCTACGAGCAGTACTTC. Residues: CASSPDRGYAYEQYF.

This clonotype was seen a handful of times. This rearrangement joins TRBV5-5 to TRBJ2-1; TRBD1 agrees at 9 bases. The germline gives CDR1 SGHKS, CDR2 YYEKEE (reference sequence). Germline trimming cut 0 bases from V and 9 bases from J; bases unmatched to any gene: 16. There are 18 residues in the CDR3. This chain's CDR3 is CASSLAPSWGTGLGEQFF. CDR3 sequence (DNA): TGTGCCAGCAGCTTGGCCCCATCTTGGGGGACAGGGTTGGGTGAGCAGTTCTTC.